A selection of T cell receptor beta chains follows, all from one sample in a study of cytomegalovirus exposure and HLA in healthy donors. Sequenced by immunoSEQ multiplex PCR; TCRdb stores in-frame clones only, minus some. The sample has roughly 100,000 clones; about two thirds are singletons. The sequenced material came from PBMCs. These receptors originate from a woman aged 45-60 years in good health and CMV-seropositive. Each CDR3 is given with its conserved first and last residue. A D gene is named only where the DNA matches it firmly. The listing skips clone size in some rows; elsewhere it reads once, few, many or a size class.

j_call	v_call	d_call	clone_size	cdr3_aa	cdr3_nt
TRBJ2-2	TRBV5-4	.	.	CASSPTSSDTGELFF	TGTGCCAGCAGCCCTACTAGTAGTGACACCGGGGAGCTGTTTTTT
TRBJ2-7	TRBV30	.	few	CAWTSAYEQYF	TGTGCCTGGACCTCCGCCTACGAGCAGTACTTC
TRBJ1-2	TRBV18	.	few	CASSPQRIANYGYTF	TGTGCCAGCTCACCCCAAAGAATAGCTAACTATGGCTACACCTTC
TRBJ2-5	TRBV4-1	TRBD2	few	CASSQEIPSGGAETQYF	TGCGCCAGCAGCCAAGAGATTCCTAGCGGGGGGGCGGAGACCCAGTACTTC
TRBJ2-5	TRBV5-1	.	.	CASSGASQETQYF	TGCGCCAGCAGCGGGGCCTCCCAAGAGACCCAGTACTTC
TRBJ2-1	TRBV9	TRBD2	.	CASSQGLGEQFF	TGTGCCAGCAGCCAGGGACTAGGCGAGCAGTTCTTC
TRBJ1-4	TRBV10-3	TRBD1	.	CAISESLIGQGAGEKLFF	TGTGCCATCAGTGAGAGTTTAATCGGACAGGGGGCGGGTGAAAAACTGTTTTTT
TRBJ2-3	TRBV7-3	.	.	CASSLRGTEGDTQYF	TGTGCCAGCAGCTTAAGAGGCACCGAGGGAGATACGCAGTATTTT
TRBJ1-2	TRBV5-6	.	once	CASSLLSGYTF	TGTGCCAGCAGCCTACTATCGGGCTACACCTTC
TRBJ1-6	TRBV2	.	.	CASILQGNSPLHF	TGTGCCAGCATACTACAGGGTAATTCACCCCTCCACTTT
TRBJ2-6	TRBV5-6	TRBD1	.	CASSSTGDRDTSGANVLTF	TGTGCCAGCAGCTCTACAGGGGACAGGGACACCTCTGGGGCCAACGTCCTGACTTTC
TRBJ1-2	TRBV15	TRBD1	.	CATSSRTGATYGYTF	TGTGCCACCAGCTCTCGGACAGGGGCGACCTATGGCTACACCTTC
TRBJ1-2	TRBV6-5	TRBD1	.	CASSRKTGGEAGYTF	TGTGCCAGCAGTCGCAAGACAGGGGGCGAAGCTGGCTACACCTTC
TRBJ2-1	TRBV7-2	TRBD2	.	CASSLPSGGASSYNEQFF	TGTGCCAGCAGCTTACCTAGCGGGGGGGCGAGCTCCTACAATGAGCAGTTCTTC
TRBJ1-1	TRBV7-9	TRBD1	.	CASSRKGGGGQMNTEAFF	TGTGCCAGCAGCCGTAAGGGCGGGGGGGGACAGATGAACACTGAAGCTTTCTTT
TRBJ1-6	TRBV30	.	.	CAWSVQAGYSPLHF	TGTGCCTGGAGTGTACAGGCAGGCTATTCACCCCTCCACTTT
TRBJ2-7	TRBV28	.	.	CASSFAGLPSYEQYF	TGTGCCAGCAGTTTTGCAGGCTTACCCTCCTACGAGCAGTACTTC
TRBJ1-3	TRBV10-3	.	.	CAIRDDRGNTIYF	TGTGCCATCAGGGACGACAGAGGAAACACCATATATTTT
TRBJ1-2	TRBV5-1	TRBD1	.	CASSFSGTGEGYTF	TGCGCCAGCAGCTTTTCCGGGACAGGGGAAGGCTACACCTTC
TRBJ2-2	TRBV5-1	TRBD1	few	CASSSGQGVTGELFF	TGCGCCAGCAGCTCCGGACAGGGGGTCACCGGGGAGCTGTTTTTT
TRBJ2-7	TRBV18	TRBD1	.	CASSNLRDSEQYF	TGTGCCAGCTCAAACCTCCGGGACAGCGAGCAGTACTTC
TRBJ2-1	TRBV2	.	.	CASTTGSYNEQFF	TGTGCCAGCACGACTGGCTCCTACAATGAGCAGTTCTTC
TRBJ2-2	TRBV11-3	TRBD2	.	CASSLLAGGGTGELFF	TGTGCCAGCAGCCTACTAGCGGGAGGGGGCACCGGGGAGCTGTTTTTT
TRBJ2-2	TRBV28	.	.	CASSSYWTGTGELFF	TGTGCCAGCAGTTCTTATTGGACTGGAACCGGGGAGCTGTTTTTT
TRBJ1-1	TRBV15	.	.	CATSVPSRENEAFF	TGTGCCACCAGCGTGCCCTCGAGGGAGAATGAAGCTTTCTTT
TRBJ1-2	TRBV5-3	TRBD1	.	CARSPAQDDRGQTYGYTF	TGTGCCAGAAGCCCCGCCCAGGACGACAGGGGGCAGACGTATGGCTACACCTTC